Sequencing of this TCR beta chain was carried out in a study of CD8 T cells in ankylosing spondylitis. Comments on this clonotype: What it binds is not known.

Study-wide results and limits: Clones tied to disease were said to be significantly enriched in matched ankylosing spondylitis synovial fluid. A TCR beta motif of about eight highly homologous variants seemed to mark ankylosing spondylitis blood. Peripheral blood held disease-linked clones only at relatively low frequency, and these were CD8+.

J lost 1 base, V lost 3 bases, and 2 bases had no gene match. The CDR3 covers 15 residues. Using quantitative 5'-RACE with molecular barcodes, the authors made TCR beta libraries. Via MiXCR, TCRdb re-called the 5' RACE reads, giving one row per CDR3 protein. This table holds 150,000 to 200,000 distinct CDR3 sequences, about 17% found once. This chain joins TRBV12-3 or TRBV12-4 and TRBJ2-2; 7 bases fit TRBD2. This receptor was obtained from a male donor with ankylosing spondylitis or in good health (not recorded which). What was sequenced was blood, either unsorted or a sorted T cell fraction (not recorded which). Written as DNA, the CDR3 is TGTGCCAGCAGTTTCGGCGGGGGGAACACCGGGGAGCTGTTTTTT. Translation: CASSFGGGNTGELFF.